This entry describes one T cell receptor (beta chain). The antigen remains unidentified. A much more abundant neighbour one base away suggests this may be a read error. The TCR beta profiling, which covered VDJ combination and CDR3 sequence, was carried out using genomic DNA as the template. TCRdb reprocessed the reads via MiXCR and lists one record per CDR3 protein. The sample includes over 200,000 distinct CDR3 sequences, roughly 57% of them seen just once. The entry originates in a study of CD8+CD57+ T cells in acquired aplastic anemia. About the study: CD4+ and CD8+ cells, once sorted, gave DNA averaging about 3 ug. Among healthy donors, CD4+ cells averaged roughly 11 million reads.

Study-wide points: Around 29 CD8+ CDR3 sequences were shared between patients and controls. CD8+ Simpson's diversity in patients was not significantly different from that in controls.

The CDR3 runs to 14 residues. The germline V gene has CDR1 SGHVS and CDR2 FQNEAQ. Input material: sorted CD4+, CD8+, or CD8+CD57+ T cells (not recorded which) from PBMCs. This sequence joins TRBV7-8 and TRBJ2-7; 7 bases map to TRBD1. The receptor comes from a human donor in good health. The CDR3 DNA reads TGTGCCTGCAGCCCAAGGGACAGCTCCTACGAGCGGTACTTC. Encoded protein: CACSPRDSSYERYF.